Below are 27 T cell receptor beta chains sequenced from a single sample in a study of PD-L1 blockade in urothelial cancer. TCRdb's copy holds only in-frame clones and misses some; the assay was immunoSEQ multiplex PCR. Of around 110,000 clones listed, about 89% were seen once; the top ten hold more than 1.5%. Time point given: peripheral blood 6 weeks after treatment start. The specimen comprised PBMCs, sampled around atezolizumab (anti-PD-L1) treatment. The origin of the receptors is a man aged 55 to 69 with urothelial cancer.

This clone appeared a single time. The chain is built from TRBV28 and TRBJ1-2, with D tentatively TRBD1 (6 bases). Between the trimmed V and J ends, which lost 6 bases and 3 bases, there was a span of 23 bases. The CDR3 sequence is 17 residues long. CDR1 is MDHEN and CDR2 is SYDVKM in the germline V gene. CDR3 in amino acids: CASSSGQIPPGDYGYTF. CDR3 bases: TGTGCCAGCAGCTCAGGACAGATCCCGCCAGGTGACTATGGCTACACCTTC.

The V and J genes are TRBV29-1 and TRBJ2-7, with 10 bases lining up with TRBD1. Germline V CDR1 and CDR2: SQVTM, ANQGSEA. This CDR3 spans 13 amino acids. Germline trimming cut 6 bases from V and 9 bases from J; bases unmatched to any gene: 11. CDR3 bases: TGCAGCGTATGGTCGGGGACAGGGGCCCGGCAGTACTTC. Translating gives CSVWSGTGARQYF.

V gene TRBV5-1 combines with J gene TRBJ2-7; 7 bases align to TRBD1. The CDR3 extends over 14 amino acids. Germline values: CDR1 SGHRS, CDR2 YFSETQ. V was clipped by 3 bases and J by 0 bases; unmatched bases: 3. The CDR3 is CASSSQGSSYEQYF. The CDR3, as DNA: TGCGCCAGCAGCTCACAGGGGAGCTCCTACGAGCAGTACTTC.

This clone was seen a single time. V is TRBV7-2 and J is TRBJ1-4; D remains ambiguous. Germline V CDR1 and CDR2: SGHTA, FQGNSA. Trimming removed 3 bases at V and 6 bases at J, with 5 bases between. This CDR3 region has 12 residues. CDR3 DNA sequence: TGTGCCAGCAGCTTTCGGGATGAAAAACTGTTTTTT. Translating it yields CASSFRDEKLFF.

The chain recombines TRBV19 with TRBJ2-7; 9 bases line up with TRBD1. This CDR3 contains 13 residues. The germline gives CDR1 LNHDA, CDR2 SQIVND (reference sequence). V shed 11 bases and J 0 bases; nucleotides not matched to a gene: 5. CDR3 sequence (DNA): TGTGCCGTCGGGGGACAGGGCTCCTACGAGCAGTACTTC. The encoded protein is CAVGGQGSYEQYF.

The chain couples TRBV10-3 to TRBJ1-5; 8 positions agree with TRBD1. The CDR3 totals 13 residues. The germline gives CDR1 ENHRY, CDR2 SYGVKD. Unmatched junction bases numbered 6, after V lost 6 bases and J lost 8 bases. CDR3 bases: TGTGCCATCAGGGACAGGGAAGAGGAGCCCCAGCATTTT. It translates to CAIRDREEEPQHF.

The chain carries TRBV28 and TRBJ2-4; 7 bases align to TRBD1. V dropped 9 bases and J dropped 9; count of bases not matched to a gene: 17. Germline-derived CDR1 and CDR2 are MDHEN and SYDVKM. This CDR3 comprises 15 residues. Written as DNA, the CDR3 is TGTGCCAGTTCCGCCCCCGGGACAGCCTTAGGCATTCAGTACTTC. This sequence encodes CASSAPGTALGIQYF.

The chain recombines TRBV27 with TRBJ1-5; D gene ambiguous. Germline assignment: CDR1 MNHEY and CDR2 SMNVEV (reference sequence). CDR3 length equals 21 residues. V dropped 2 bases and J dropped 1 base, with 27 bases sitting between them. The CDR3 coding sequence is TGTGCCAGCAGTTTAAGGTTTCGTAGCGGGATGGTCCCTGCGAGCAATCAGCCCCAGCATTTT. It encodes CASSLRFRSGMVPASNQPQHF.

This clone was seen a handful of times. This CDR3 is CASAAFPGLAGEAEQFF. In nucleotides, the CDR3 is TGTGCTTCAGCAGCCTTCCCCGGACTAGCGGGAGAGGCTGAGCAGTTCTTC. J is TRBJ2-1 and V is TRBV7-6, with 13 positions matching TRBD2. CDR3 length: 17 amino acids. Germline assignment: CDR1 SGHVS and CDR2 FNYEAQ.

The chain uses TRBV19 and TRBJ2-2, with a tentative D call TRBD2 (7 bases). Trimming took off 5 bases at V and 4 bases at J, with 17 bases between the two ends. The CDR3 sequence is 16 residues long. CDR1 LNHDA and CDR2 SQIVND come from the germline V gene (reference sequence). For the CDR3, the DNA is TGTGCCAGTAGTCCCGAGGGGGGGGGCGGCACCGGGGAGCTGTTTTTT. Its protein is CASSPEGGGGTGELFF.

The gene calls are TRBV28 and TRBJ2-1; the D gene is possibly TRBD2 (5 bases). V was shortened by 6 bases and J by 7 bases, with 16 bases between the two germline ends. The CDR3 totals 14 residues. From germline, CDR1 is MDHEN and CDR2 SYDVKM. DNA for the CDR3: TGTGCCAGCAGCCTGGAGGATGGGGTAAATGAGCAGTTCTTC. Translated, it gives CASSLEDGVNEQFF.

This sequence joins TRBV28 and TRBJ2-5; 11 bases agree with TRBD1. The junction had 4 bases not matched to a gene; V was cut back by 6 bases and J by 4 bases. Germline CDR1 MDHEN, CDR2 SYDVKM. This CDR3 spans 14 amino acids. CDR3 loop: CASRADRGPETQYF. Written as DNA, the CDR3 is TGTGCCAGCAGGGCGGACAGGGGGCCAGAGACCCAGTACTTC. The full variable domain, its missing parts supplied by reference TRBV28 and TRBJ2-5, is DVKVTQSSRYLVKRTGEKVFLECVQDMDHENMFWYRQDPGLGLRLIYFSYDVKMKEKGDIPEGYSVSREKKERFSLILESASTNQTSMYLCASRADRGPETQYFGPGTRLLVL.

This chain uses TRBV6-5 with TRBJ1-2, with 7 bases lining up with TRBD1. This CDR3 has 14 amino acids. V was pared by 6 bases and J by 1 base, with 5 bases of the junction left unmatched. The germline V gene has CDR1 MNHEY and CDR2 SVGAGI. CDR3 protein: CASSPRGNNYGYTF. The CDR3 DNA sequence: TGTGCCAGCAGCCCCAGGGGGAATAACTATGGCTACACCTTC.

This clone was seen just once. This rearrangement joins TRBV4-2 to TRBJ1-3; TRBD1 might be the D (5 bases). CDR3 size: 15 residues. CDR1 LGHNA and CDR2 YNFKEQ come from the germline V gene. The V gene lost 1 base and the J gene lost 0 bases, with 7 bases spanning the gap. CDR3 region: CASSQVRDSGNTIYF. In DNA, the CDR3 is TGTGCCAGCAGCCAAGTCAGGGACTCTGGAAACACCATATATTTT.

The chain has TRBV5-1 and TRBJ2-1, with 7 bases identical to TRBD1. V gave up 2 bases and J gave up 0 bases; unmatched junction bases: 2. Looked up from germline, CDR1 is SGHRS and CDR2 is YFSETQ. The CDR3 spans 15 residues. The CDR3 nucleotides read TGCGCCAGCAGCTTACAGGGGAGCTCCTACAATGAGCAGTTCTTC. Translation gives CASSLQGSSYNEQFF. Full variable domain (outside the CDR3, taken from reference TRBV5-1 and TRBJ2-1): KAGVTQTPRYLIKTRGQQVTLSCSPISGHRSVSWYQQTPGQGLQFLFEYFSETQRNKGNFPGRFSGRQFSNSRSEMNVSTLELGDSALYLCASSLQGSSYNEQFFGPGTRLTVL.

This clone occurred once. The rearrangement links TRBV14 to TRBJ2-7, with D possibly being TRBD1 (6 bases). This CDR3 spans 15 amino acids. V gave up 4 bases and J gave up 5 bases, with 18 bases separating them. The germline CDR1 and CDR2 sequences are SGHDN and FVKESK. The CDR3 DNA sequence: TGTGCCAGCAGCCTCCGGACTGCCAGGGGCGACGAGCAGTACTTC. It encodes CASSLRTARGDEQYF.

The chain joins TRBV2 to TRBJ2-7, with D perhaps TRBD2 (5 bases). Trimming cost V 6 bases and J 0 bases, with 6 bases left between them. Germline CDR1 reads SNHLY; CDR2 reads FYNNEI. The CDR3 runs 12 residues. The CDR3 sequence: CASRGSSYEQYF. Written as DNA, the CDR3 is TGTGCCAGCAGGGGGAGCTCCTACGAGCAGTACTTC.

CDR3 sequence (DNA): TGTGCCAGCAGTTGGGGACAGGGGAAAAATAGCAATCAGCCCCAGCATTTT. This codes for CASSWGQGKNSNQPQHF. The V and J genes are TRBV5-8 and TRBJ1-5; TRBD1 aligns across 10 bases. In germline, CDR1 is SGHTS, CDR2 YDEGEE. The CDR3 length is 17 residues. Trimming cost V 5 bases and J 0 bases; bases outside gene matches: 8.

V and J are TRBV7-3 and TRBJ2-1; D is possibly TRBD1 (6 bases). V was pared by 5 bases and J by 4 bases, with 12 bases between. CDR1 SGHTA and CDR2 FQGTGA come from the germline V gene. This CDR3 contains 14 residues. The CDR3 sequence: CASSPSGHYNEQFF. For the CDR3, the DNA is TGTGCCAGCAGCCCCTCGGGACATTACAATGAGCAGTTCTTC.

The V gene is TRBV5-1, the J gene TRBJ1-3; D is possibly TRBD1 (5 bases). The CDR3 extends over 14 amino acids. Germline V gene lookup returns CDR1 SGHRS and CDR2 YFSETQ. Between the trimmed V and J ends, which lost 6 bases and 1 base, there was a span of 11 bases. DNA for the CDR3: TGCGCCAGCACGTCTGGGGGGTCTGGAAACACCATATATTTT. This encodes CASTSGGSGNTIYF.

The gene calls are TRBV7-8 and TRBJ2-3; a weak D match, TRBD2 (5 bases). Germline CDR1 reads SGHVS; CDR2 reads FQNEAQ. The CDR3 has 15 residues. V was shortened by 5 bases and J by 0 bases, with 12 bases between the two germline ends. CDR3 coding DNA: TGTGCCAGCAGCCCCAGCGGAGTTAGCACAGATACGCAGTATTTT. Translating gives CASSPSGVSTDTQYF.

This clone was detected once. The chain carries TRBV12-1 and TRBJ2-5; the D call in the table, TRBD1, was not verified against the DNA. TRBV12-1 is recorded as a pseudogene. The CDR3 length is 16 residues. The CDR3 spells CASSSNSGQRDETQYF. The CDR3 coding sequence is TGTGCCAGCAGTTCAAACTCCGGACAGAGGGACGAGACCCAGTACTTC.

For this clone: Other DNA sequences in the sample encode the same CDR3. V usage is TRBV6-6 and J usage is TRBJ2-2; D is possibly TRBD1 (6 bases). This CDR3 contains 14 residues. Trimming shortened V by 0 bases and J by 8 bases, and 10 bases separated the two germline ends. CDR1 is MNHNY, CDR2 SVGAGI, per germline (reference sequence). As DNA, the CDR3 is TGTGCCAGCAGTTACTCAGGGGGACCGGGGGAGCTGTTTTTT. Its protein product is CASSYSGGPGELFF.

The chain combines TRBV10-2 with TRBJ1-1; D uncertain. Trimming took off 2 bases at V and 2 bases at J, with 6 bases between the two ends. This CDR3 comprises 13 residues. Germline-derived CDR1 and CDR2 are WSHSY and SAAADI. Here the CDR3 DNA reads TGCGCCAGCAGTGAGCTATCAAACACTGAAGCTTTCTTT. Its protein product is CASSELSNTEAFF.

A few counts support this clone. The J gene is TRBJ1-3, the V gene TRBV28; D not certain. CDR1 is MDHEN, CDR2 SYDVKM, per germline. Trimming pared 5 bases from V and 4 bases from J, leaving 9 bases between. CDR3 length: 13 amino acids. CDR3 region: CASSMSTGNTIYF. Here the CDR3 DNA reads TGTGCCAGCAGTATGTCGACAGGAAACACCATATATTTT.

This chain links TRBV5-1 with TRBJ2-6; tentatively, D is TRBD2 (6 bases). The CDR3 length is 16 residues. Per germline, CDR1 SGHRS and CDR2 YFSETQ. V shed 0 bases and J shed 4 bases, with 11 bases lying between them. DNA of the CDR3: TGCGCCAGCAGCTTGGCGGGAGTCGGCGGGGCCAACGTCCTGACTTTC. Protein product: CASSLAGVGGANVLTF.

The J gene is TRBJ2-5, the V gene TRBV18; TRBD2 matches at 11 bases. J gave up 1 base and V 6 bases, and 1 base lay outside the gene matches. The CDR3 has 14 residues. Germline loops: CDR1 KGHSH, CDR2 LQKENI. The CDR3 sequence is CASSTSGVQETQYF. CDR3 coding DNA: TGTGCCAGCTCGACTAGCGGGGTCCAAGAGACCCAGTACTTC.